These 22 T cell receptor beta chains share one sample of origin, sequenced in a study of regulatory T cells in long-lasting Graves disease. Arm-PCR with iRepertoire HTBI primers amplified the CDR3 regions for these TCR beta libraries. In TCRdb, the multiplex PCR reads were re-called with MiXCR into one record per CDR3 protein. The sample has about 470,000 distinct CDR3 sequences, about 16% seen once. This sample's time point: newly diagnosed GD, antithyroid drugs for less than 3 months. Preparation of the TCR library used RNA extracted from PBMCs. The same specimen was also included in a second study, on T cells in Graves' hyperthyroidism and ophthalmopathy.

The starting material was peripheral blood mononuclear cells (PBMCs), obtained at new diagnosis, from a patient treated with antithyroid drugs. The receptors here all came from a man aged 35-49 years with Graves disease.

This clonotype was counted many times. The chain carries TRBV28 and TRBJ1-4, with 10 positions matching TRBD1. The V gene's germline CDR1 is MDHEN and CDR2 SYDVKM. The CDR3 is 16 residues long. V lost 2 bases and J lost 6; bases outside the gene matches: 6. DNA for the CDR3: TGTGCCAGCAGTTTACTGTCCGGACAGGGGGATGAAAAACTGTTTTTT. Amino acids: CASSLLSGQGDEKLFF.

A word on this clonotype: Sequence at one end of the junction differs from germline and may be a read error. The chain is built from TRBV28 and TRBJ1-1; no clear D gene. Germline CDR1 reads MDHEN; CDR2 reads SYDVKM. This CDR3 has 16 amino acids. The CDR3: CASSFLTASVNAEAFF. The CDR3 nucleotides are TGTGCCAGCAGCTTTTTAACGGCTTCTGTGAACGCTGAAGCTTTCTTT. Complete variable domain (other parts from reference TRBV28 and TRBJ1-1): DVKVTQSSRYLVKRTGEKVFLECVQDMDHENMFWYRQDPGLGLRLIYFSYDVKMKEKGDIPEGYSVSREKKERFSLILESASTNQTSMYLCASSFLTASVNAEAFFGQGTRLTVV.

This clonotype was recorded many times. The rearrangement links TRBV2 to TRBJ2-2; no firm D call. V lost 1 base and J 6 bases, leaving 6 bases between the germline ends. This CDR3 region has 13 residues. Germline CDR1 SNHLY, CDR2 FYNNEI. This CDR3 reads CASSEGRAGELFF. The DNA for the CDR3 is TGTGCCAGCAGTGAAGGGAGAGCCGGGGAGCTGTTTTTT.

This clonotype has ten or more counts. This chain joins TRBV28 and TRBJ2-1; D ambiguous. Germline CDR1 and CDR2: MDHEN and SYDVKM. The CDR3 contains 12 residues. V lost 10 bases to trimming and J lost 2 bases, with 9 bases between them. The CDR3 loop reads CATQTTYNEQFF. For the CDR3, the DNA is TGTGCCACCCAAACAACCTACAATGAGCAGTTCTTC.

This clonotype was picked up many times. The CDR3 loop reads CASSGQGLLYKNIQYF. The CDR3 DNA sequence: TGTGCCAGCAGTGGACAGGGGCTCCTTTACAAAAACATTCAGTACTTC. The chain carries TRBV2 and TRBJ2-4; 8 nucleotides line up with TRBD1. Losses at the gene ends were 4 bases for V and 3 bases for J; bases not matched to a gene: 8. Germline V gene lookup returns CDR1 SNHLY and CDR2 FYNNEI. The CDR3 has 16 amino acids.

The chain couples TRBV28 to TRBJ1-5; D ambiguous. Trimming took off 1 base at V and 5 bases at J, with 12 bases between the two ends. Germline assignment: CDR1 MDHEN and CDR2 SYDVKM. This CDR3 comprises 15 residues. CDR3 sequence reads: CASSLLGSPHQPQHF. CDR3 nucleotide sequence: TGTGCCAGCAGTTTATTAGGGTCCCCCCATCAGCCCCAGCATTTT.

On this clonotype itself: A much larger clone lies a single base off, so this may be a read error. The V call is TRBV28, the J call TRBJ2-7; the match to TRBD1 covers 8 bases. The germline V gene encodes CDR1 MDHEN and CDR2 SYDVKM. V gave up 11 bases and J gave up 11 bases; unmatched junction bases: 14. This CDR3 has 12 residues. The chain's CDR3 is CACKYGQGKEYF. Written as DNA, the CDR3 is TGTGCCTGCAAATATGGACAGGGAAAGGAGTACTTC.

This clonotype was seen at least ten times. V is TRBV11-2 and J is TRBJ2-5; D might be TRBD1 or TRBD2, each matching 5 bases. CDR3 length equals 12 residues. Germline V gene data show CDR1 as SGHAT and CDR2 as FQNNGV. The V gene lost 5 bases and the J gene lost 10 bases, with 14 bases spanning the gap. The CDR3 reads CASSRDRRHQYF. The CDR3 DNA reads TGTGCCAGCAGCCGGGACCGCCGGCACCAGTACTTC. The full variable domain, with the rest looked up from reference TRBV11-2 and TRBJ2-5, is EAGVAQSPRYKIIEKRQSVAFWCNPISGHATLYWYQQILGQGPKLLIQFQNNGVVDDSQLPKDRFSAERLKGVDSTLKIQPAKLEDSAVYLCASSRDRRHQYFGPGTRLLVL.

There are many counts of this clonotype. The V and J genes are TRBV3-1 and TRBJ2-7, with D perhaps given as TRBD1 or TRBD2 (5 bases each). CDR3 size: 14 residues. Trimming shortened V by 3 bases and J by 6 bases, and 15 bases separated the two germline ends. Germline V lookup: CDR1 LGHDT, CDR2 YNNKEL (reference sequence). CDR3 region: CASSHTGPMVEQYF. CDR3 coding DNA: TGTGCCAGCAGCCATACGGGGCCTATGGTCGAGCAGTACTTC.

This clonotype was seen many times. In DNA, the CDR3 is TGTGCCAGCAGTTTCTATGGTCGGTTTATCGGGGGCGGATCTAGCTCCTACGAGCAGTACTTC. Translated: CASSFYGRFIGGGSSSYEQYF. The rearrangement joins TRBV28 to TRBJ2-7; D possibly uses TRBD1 or TRBD2 (6 bases each). CDR1 MDHEN and CDR2 SYDVKM come from the germline V gene. The length of the CDR3 is 21 residues. V was pared by 3 bases and J by 0 bases, with 30 bases between.

This sequence joins TRBV29-1 and TRBJ2-3; a possible D gene is TRBD2 (6 bases). V was shortened by 6 bases and J by 4 bases, with 20 bases between the two germline ends. CDR3 size: 15 residues. The germline V gene encodes CDR1 SQVTM and CDR2 ANQGSEA. CDR3 DNA sequence: TGCAGCGTACAAACGACGGAGGGCTCCTCAGATACGCAGTATTTT. Translation gives CSVQTTEGSSDTQYF.

This clonotype has a single count. This may arise from a read error, as a much more abundant clone is one base away. The rearrangement links TRBV6-1 to TRBJ1-1; 8 nucleotides align to TRBD1. The length of the CDR3 is 16 residues. Germline assignment: CDR1 MNHNS and CDR2 SASEGT. CDR3 sequence (DNA): TGTGCCAGCAGTGACGATTGGACAGGGTTGAACACTGAAGCTCTCTTT. Its translation is CASSDDWTGLNTEALF.

This clonotype occurred a few times. The CDR3: CASSGDRGNQPQHF. Here the CDR3 DNA reads TGTGCCAGCAGCGGGGACAGGGGTAATCAGCCCCAGCATTTT. The rearrangement uses TRBV14 and TRBJ1-5; 10 nucleotides match TRBD1. Germline V gene data show CDR1 as SGHDN and CDR2 as FVKESK. The CDR3 sequence is 14 residues long. V lost 5 bases to trimming and J lost 4 bases; unmatched junction nucleotides: 2.

As to this clonotype: A read error is the likely source, as a far larger clone sits one nucleotide away. This chain links TRBV28 with TRBJ2-5; a possible D gene is TRBD2 (6 bases). V lost 8 bases and J 11 bases, leaving 27 bases between the germline ends. This CDR3 region has 15 residues. Germline V gene lookup returns CDR1 MDHEN and CDR2 SYDVKM. The CDR3 spells CASGLVSGAYNEQYF. The CDR3 DNA is TGTGCCAGCGGCCTTGTTAGCGGAGCTTACAATGAGCAGTACTTC.

There are many counts of this clonotype. This chain links TRBV24-1 with TRBJ2-1; 8 bases are shared with TRBD2. The CDR3 has 17 amino acids. J was trimmed by 5 bases and V by 2 bases; bases with no gene match: 10. Germline CDR1 and CDR2: KGHDR and SFDVKD. The CDR3 sequence is CATSDSTSVTANNEQFF. The CDR3 DNA reads as TGTGCCACCAGTGATTCGACTAGCGTGACTGCAAACAATGAGCAGTTCTTC.

This clonotype was recorded at least ten times. The chain carries TRBV6-5 and TRBJ2-7; weak D call: TRBD1 (6 bases). The CDR3 loop spans 15 amino acids. Trimming removed 0 bases at V and 1 base at J, with 10 bases between. Per the germline V gene, CDR1 is MNHEY and CDR2 is SVGAGI. The chain's CDR3 is CASSYSAGESYEQYF. CDR3 nucleotide sequence: TGTGCCAGCAGTTACTCGGCAGGGGAATCCTACGAGCAGTACTTC.

This clonotype was seen more than once but under ten times. V and J are TRBV10-3 and TRBJ2-5, with D possibly being TRBD2 (5 bases). CDR1 and CDR2 from the germline V gene are ENHRY and SYGVKD. Trimming removed 0 bases from V and 5 bases from J, with 10 bases in between. This CDR3 comprises 14 residues. CDR3 DNA sequence: TGTGCCATCAGTGAGTCTGAGGGCCCGGAGACCCAGTACTTC. This gives the protein CAISESEGPETQYF.

The sample holds one count of this clonotype. The chain combines TRBV6-8 with TRBJ2-1; 13 bases map to TRBD2. The CDR3 runs 21 residues. Germline trimming cut 4 bases from V and 1 base from J; bases unmatched to any gene: 16. The germline V gene encodes CDR1 MNHGY and CDR2 SAAAGT. The CDR3 loop reads CASSFLHLTSGRVKSYNEQFF. The DNA for the CDR3 is TGTGCCAGCAGTTTTCTTCACCTTACTAGCGGGAGGGTTAAATCCTACAATGAGCAGTTCTTC.

The chain carries TRBV20-1 and TRBJ2-5; D is perhaps TRBD1 (5 bases). This CDR3 has 13 amino acids. CDR1 and CDR2 from the germline V gene are DFQATT and SNEGSKA (reference sequence). Trimming pared 3 bases from V and 5 bases from J, leaving 13 bases between. The CDR3 here is CSASRVQRETQYF. The CDR3 DNA reads as TGCAGTGCTAGCAGGGTTCAGAGGGAGACCCAGTACTTC.

This clonotype was detected ten times or more. The rearrangement joins TRBV20-1 to TRBJ2-5; TRBD2 matches 14 bases. The CDR3 length is 15 residues. Trimming took 4 bases from V and 2 from J; bases not matched to a gene: 3. Per germline, CDR1 DFQATT and CDR2 SNEGSKA (reference sequence). As DNA, the CDR3 is TGCAGTGCTACGGGACTAGCGGGAGAGCAAGAGACCCAGTACTTC. It specifies CSATGLAGEQETQYF.

This clonotype has ten or more counts. The rearrangement links TRBV5-1 to TRBJ2-3, with D hard to call. Looked up from germline, CDR1 is SGHRS and CDR2 is YFSETQ. The CDR3 sequence is 14 residues long. Trimming removed 1 base at V and 6 bases at J, with 12 bases between. The CDR3 DNA reads as TGCGCCAGCAGCTTGAAGGTAGCTCAGGATACGCAGTATTTT. Protein product: CASSLKVAQDTQYF.

This sequence joins TRBV7-9 and TRBJ2-1, with 15 nucleotides matching TRBD2. Germline CDR1 and CDR2: SEHNR and FQNEAQ (reference sequence). This CDR3 has 17 residues. Trimming at V came to 6 bases and at J to 8 bases, leaving 11 bases not matched to a gene. The CDR3 sequence: CASRLGGTSGRTYEQFF. CDR3 sequence (DNA): TGTGCCAGCAGATTGGGAGGGACTAGCGGGAGGACCTATGAGCAGTTCTTC.